This is a list of T cell receptor beta chains from one sample in a study of blood T cell repertoires in COVID-19. TCRdb keeps only in-frame clones here, not all; method: immunoSEQ multiplex PCR. The sample shows 100,000 to 150,000 clones, around 86% of them seen only once. Input material: peripheral blood. These receptors came from a man aged 60-69 years with acute or convalescent COVID-19. The CDR3 runs from the conserved cysteine through the conserved F or W. A D gene is named only where the DNA matches it firmly. Rows may omit the clone size; those that give it use once, few, many or a size class.

J gene,V gene,clone size,D gene,CDR3 DNA,CDR3 protein
TRBJ2-2,TRBV30,once,.,TGTGCCTGGAAAACCCTCTTCGATCTAGAACCGCGGACCGGGGAGCTGTTTTTT,CAWKTLFDLEPRTGELFF
TRBJ2-5,TRBV21-1,few,.,TGTGCCAGCAGCAAAGCGTGGCGGAAAGAGACCCAGTACTTC,CASSKAWRKETQYF
TRBJ2-1,TRBV29-1,.,.,TGCAGCGTTGGGTGGGCTGGACATCCCTACAATGAGCAGTTCTTC,CSVGWAGHPYNEQFF
TRBJ1-3,TRBV28,.,TRBD1,TGTGCCAGCAGTTCCAACTACCAACAGGGGTTTCCTGGAAACACCATATATTTT,CASSSNYQQGFPGNTIYF
TRBJ1-1,TRBV5-1,.,TRBD1,TGCGCCAGCAGCCCGGGACAGGGGGCAAACACTGAAGCTTTCTTT,CASSPGQGANTEAFF
TRBJ2-2,TRBV27,few,TRBD2,TGTGCCAGCAGGACTAGCGGGAACACCGGGGAGCTGTTTTTT,CASRTSGNTGELFF
TRBJ2-1,TRBV5-1,.,.,TGCGCCAGCAGCAGGGCGGGTCGAGGGAACAATGAGCAGTTCTTC,CASSRAGRGNNEQFF
TRBJ1-4,TRBV5-1,.,.,TGCGCCAGCAGCTTGGTACAGGGTTATGAAAAACTGTTTTTT,CASSLVQGYEKLFF
TRBJ1-5,TRBV5-1,.,.,TGCGCCAGCAGCTCCGATGACAGTCTGAATCAGCCCCAGCATTTT,CASSSDDSLNQPQHF
TRBJ1-3,TRBV5-5,.,.,TGTGCCAGCAGCTTGAATGGGGCAGGGTACGGAAACACCATATATTTT,CASSLNGAGYGNTIYF
TRBJ1-5,TRBV27,once,TRBD1,TGTGCCAGCAGTCCCGGGACAGGGGGCGCCTGGGGAAATCAGCCCCAGCATTTT,CASSPGTGGAWGNQPQHF
TRBJ2-3,TRBV5-1,.,TRBD2,TGCGCCAGCAGCCCGCGGACTAGCGGGGCGGGAGATACGCAGTATTTT,CASSPRTSGAGDTQYF
TRBJ2-7,TRBV27,.,TRBD2,TGTGCCAGCAGTTCCGTGTGGGGGGGCGAGCAGTACTTC,CASSSVWGGEQYF
TRBJ2-1,TRBV10-3,.,TRBD2,TGTGCCATCAGTGACCCTAGCGGGAAACCCTACAATGAGCAGTTCTTC,CAISDPSGKPYNEQFF
TRBJ2-7,TRBV18,.,.,TGTGCCAGCTCACCCTTGGACTCAAGATCCTACGAGCAGTACTTC,CASSPLDSRSYEQYF
TRBJ1-2,TRBV3-1/TRBV3-2,.,.,TGTGCCAGCAGCCAAGAAGGCGGTGGCTACACCTTC,CASSQEGGGYTF
TRBJ2-3,TRBV7-9,.,TRBD2,TGTGCCAGCAGCTCATTAGCGGGATTTGCAGATACGCAGTATTTT,CASSSLAGFADTQYF
TRBJ1-2,TRBV7-9,.,.,TGTGCCAGCAGCTTAGTAGGTCAGGGACATGGTGGCTACACCTTC,CASSLVGQGHGGYTF
TRBJ2-2,TRBV7-6,.,TRBD2,TGTGCCAGCAGCTCCGGGACTAGCGGCAGATACACCGGGGAGCTGTTTTTT,CASSSGTSGRYTGELFF
TRBJ1-5,TRBV27,.,TRBD1,TGTGCCAGCAGTCGAGACAGGGGTGGCCAGCCCCAGCATTTT,CASSRDRGGQPQHF
TRBJ2-5,TRBV4-1,.,TRBD2,TGCGCCAGCAGCCAAGGGGCCGGGGGGAAAGAGACCCAGTACTTC,CASSQGAGGKETQYF
TRBJ2-2,TRBV11-3,.,TRBD2,TGTGCCAGCAGCTTCAGCGACCGGGGAGGGCTAGCGGGCTCCACCGGGGAGCTGTTTTTT,CASSFSDRGGLAGSTGELFF
TRBJ2-3,TRBV28,.,TRBD2,TGTGCCAGCAGTTTTTGGGGGGAGGGCCGGCTCACGGATACGCAGTATTTT,CASSFWGEGRLTDTQYF
TRBJ1-5,TRBV3-1/TRBV3-2,.,TRBD1,TGTGCCAGCAGCCCTTCGACAGGGTCTAATCAGCCCCAGCATTTT,CASSPSTGSNQPQHF
TRBJ2-1,TRBV20-1,once,.,TGCAGTGCTAGTCGGGTATACAATGAGCAGTTCTTC,CSASRVYNEQFF
TRBJ2-1,TRBV11-2,.,.,TGTGCCAGCAGCCCCGGGACTCCGAACTCCTACAATGAGCAGTTCTTC,CASSPGTPNSYNEQFF
TRBJ1-6,TRBV6-4,.,TRBD1,TGTGCCAGCAGTGACGCTCGGACAGGGGATTCACCCCTCCACTTT,CASSDARTGDSPLHF
TRBJ2-1,TRBV10-2,few,TRBD2,TGCGCCAGCAGGAGCGGGACTAGCGGGGATTATTCTCACAATGAGCAGTTCTTC,CASRSGTSGDYSHNEQFF
TRBJ2-7,TRBV12-3/TRBV12-4,once,TRBD2,TGTGCCAGCGGGGGGGACGGGACCTACGAGCAGTACTTC,CASGGDGTYEQYF
TRBJ2-3,TRBV7-3,few,.,TGTGCCAGCAGCTTTTTCCGGGGTAGAGATACGCAGTATTTT,CASSFFRGRDTQYF
TRBJ2-2,TRBV7-3,.,TRBD2,TGTGCCAGCAGCCTTAGCGGGAGTCGGGGCGTTTCACTCGGGGAGCTGTTTTTT,CASSLSGSRGVSLGELFF
TRBJ2-1,TRBV5-1,.,.,TGCGCCAGCAGCTTTCTTAGCGGCCGTTTACTCAGCTCCTACAATGAGCAGTTCTTC,CASSFLSGRLLSSYNEQFF
TRBJ1-2,TRBV28,.,.,TGTGCCAGCAGCGAGGAGAACTATGGCTACACCTTC,CASSEENYGYTF
TRBJ1-6,TRBV5-1,.,.,TGCGCCAGCAGCTTGGACAGGAGCTATAATTCACCCCTCCACTTT,CASSLDRSYNSPLHF
TRBJ1-4,TRBV11-2,.,.,TGTGCCAGCAGCCCCCGACAGACAACTAATGAAAAACTGTTTTTT,CASSPRQTTNEKLFF
TRBJ1-1,TRBV4-1,once,.,TGCGCCAGCAGCCATGTGGGGGCGGGGGAGAACACTGAAGCTTTCTTT,CASSHVGAGENTEAFF